The 8 T cell receptor beta chains given below trace back to one sample, sequenced in a study of response to subunit inactivated influenza vaccine. In TCRdb, the RT-PCR reads were re-called with MiXCR into one record per CDR3 protein. The sample lists around 490,000 distinct CDR3 sequences, approximately 7.6% seen once, with 13% in the top ten. Material: PBMCs from blood, obtained around 25 months after vaccination. All receptors come from a man between 45 and 75 years old who received an inactivated influenza vaccine.

V gene TRBV5-1 combines with J gene TRBJ2-7, with D possibly matching TRBD2 (6 bases). Germline CDR1 and CDR2: SGHRS and YFSETQ. Deletions cut 4 bases from V and 0 bases from J, with 20 bases between. The CDR3 spans 17 residues. Written as DNA, the CDR3 is TGCGCCAGCAGCATTGGGGCAGGGAGGATTACCTCCTACGAGCAGTACTTC. Translation: CASSIGAGRITSYEQYF.

This clonotype was counted ten times or more. This sequence joins TRBV20-1 and TRBJ2-7, with 14 bases lining up with TRBD2. Germline CDR1 is DFQATT and CDR2 is SNEGSKA (reference sequence). This CDR3 region has 16 residues. The trim removed 6 bases at V and 0 bases at J, leaving 7 bases unmatched. The DNA for the CDR3 is TGCAGTGCATCGACTAGCGGGAGGGCAAGCTCCTACGAGCAGTACTTC. Translated: CSASTSGRASSYEQYF.

The sample holds a few counts of this clonotype. The V call is TRBV11-3, the J call TRBJ2-7; possibly TRBD1 for D (6 bases). The CDR3 totals 13 residues. In germline, CDR1 is SGHNT, CDR2 YENEEA. V gave up 11 bases and J gave up 4 bases, with 18 bases separating them. The CDR3 sequence is CASQGDTKYEQYF. The CDR3 nucleotides are TGTGCCTCCCAAGGGGACACCAAGTACGAGCAGTACTTC.

The chain recombines TRBV9 with TRBJ2-7; D gene unclear. CDR1 and CDR2 (germline): SGDLS, YYNGEE. The germline V and J ends were trimmed by 1 base and 4 bases, with 12 bases remaining between them. CDR3 length: 14 amino acids. In DNA, the CDR3 is TGTGCCAGCAGCGTAACCCCGTATTCTTACGAGCAGTACTTC. Residues: CASSVTPYSYEQYF.

This clonotype was observed a few times. The J gene is TRBJ2-7, the V gene TRBV10-3; TRBD2 agrees at 8 bases. V trimming: 3 bases; J trimming: 2 bases; junction bases outside the gene matches: 12. This CDR3 contains 17 residues. Germline V gene data show CDR1 as ENHRY and CDR2 as SYGVKD. For the CDR3, the DNA is TGTGCCATCAGTGATTTGGGGGTCTCGCGGGGGGCCTACGAGCAGTACTTC. It is translated as CAISDLGVSRGAYEQYF.

This clonotype was found many times. The rearrangement joins TRBV20-1 to TRBJ2-1, with a weak D call TRBD1 (6 bases). Per the germline V gene, CDR1 is DFQATT and CDR2 is SNEGSKA (reference sequence). CDR3 size: 15 residues. The V end lost 0 bases, the J end lost 8 bases, and 17 bases lay between the germline ends. CDR3 amino acids: CSARDLDRWRDEQFF. The CDR3 bases are TGCAGTGCTAGAGATTTAGACAGGTGGCGGGATGAGCAGTTCTTC.

This clonotype was found a few times. This chain joins TRBV12-3 or TRBV12-4 and TRBJ2-6; a weak D match, TRBD1 (5 bases). The CDR3 has 15 amino acids. V dropped 3 bases and J dropped 5 bases, with 11 bases sitting between them. CDR3 residues: CASSFSGRWANVLTF. The CDR3 nucleotides read TGTGCCAGCAGTTTCTCAGGGCGCTGGGCCAACGTCCTGACTTTC.

The chain carries TRBV12-3 or TRBV12-4 and TRBJ1-1, with D uncertain. CDR3 length equals 13 residues. Trimming stripped 4 bases from V and 2 bases from J, with 8 bases between. The CDR3: CASSSFLNTEAFF. CDR3 DNA sequence: TGTGCCAGCAGTTCTTTCCTAAACACTGAAGCTTTCTTT.